This paragraph reports one TCR beta chain. All patients were treatment-naive before thyroid surgery. These data belong to a study of metastatic and nonmetastatic thyroid tumors. Through MiXCR, TCRdb re-clonotyped the PCR reads. The profile shows roughly 5,000 clones, 37% of them singletons. Sequenced: tumor tissue. The TCR originated in a male donor with papillary thyroid cancer or a benign thyroid nodule (not recorded which). Some clones in this sample may be carry-over from other donors' samples.

The CDR3 loop is CASRDRADSGANVLTF. The CDR3 DNA sequence: TGTGCCAGCAGAGACAGGGCGGACTCTGGGGCCAACGTCCTGACTTTC. This chain joins TRBV9 and TRBJ2-6, with TRBD1 matching over 7 bases. Trimming removed 5 bases from V and 0 bases from J; junction bases left unmatched: 5. The CDR3 covers 16 residues. CDR1 and CDR2 from the germline V gene are SGDLS and YYNGEE. The full variable domain, completed using reference TRBV9 and TRBJ2-6, is DSGVTQTPKHLITATGQRVTLRCSPRSGDLSVYWYQQSLDQGLQFLIQYYNGEERAKGNILERFSAQQFPDLHSELNLSSLELGDSALYFCASRDRADSGANVLTFGAGSRLTVL.